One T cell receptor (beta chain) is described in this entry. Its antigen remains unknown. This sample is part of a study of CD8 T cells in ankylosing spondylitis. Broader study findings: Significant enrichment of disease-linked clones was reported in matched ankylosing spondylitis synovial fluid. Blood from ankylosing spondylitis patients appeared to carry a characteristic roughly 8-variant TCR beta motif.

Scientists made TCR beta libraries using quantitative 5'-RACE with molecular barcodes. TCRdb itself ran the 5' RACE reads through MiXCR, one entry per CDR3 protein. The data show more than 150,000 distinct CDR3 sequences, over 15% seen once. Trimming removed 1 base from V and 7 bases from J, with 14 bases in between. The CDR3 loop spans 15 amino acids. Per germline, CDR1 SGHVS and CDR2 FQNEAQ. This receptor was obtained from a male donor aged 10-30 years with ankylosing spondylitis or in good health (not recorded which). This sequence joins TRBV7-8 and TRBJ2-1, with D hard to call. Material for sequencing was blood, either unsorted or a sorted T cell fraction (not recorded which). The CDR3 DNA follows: TGTGCCAGCAGCTTAGGGGCCTTTGTGGTGAATGAGCAGTTCTTC. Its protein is CASSLGAFVVNEQFF.